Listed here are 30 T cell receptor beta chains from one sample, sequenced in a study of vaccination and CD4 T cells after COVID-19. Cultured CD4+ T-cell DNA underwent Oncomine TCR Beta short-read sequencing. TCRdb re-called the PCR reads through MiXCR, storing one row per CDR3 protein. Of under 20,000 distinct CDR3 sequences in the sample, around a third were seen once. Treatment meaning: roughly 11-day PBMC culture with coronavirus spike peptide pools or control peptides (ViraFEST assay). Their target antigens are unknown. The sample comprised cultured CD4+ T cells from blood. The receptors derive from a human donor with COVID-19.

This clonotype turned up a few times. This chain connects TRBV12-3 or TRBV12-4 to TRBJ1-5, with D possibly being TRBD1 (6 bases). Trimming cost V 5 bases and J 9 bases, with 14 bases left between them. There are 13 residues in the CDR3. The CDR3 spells CASSRTPQGPQHF. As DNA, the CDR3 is TGTGCCAGCAGTCGGACACCACAGGGGCCCCAGCATTTT.

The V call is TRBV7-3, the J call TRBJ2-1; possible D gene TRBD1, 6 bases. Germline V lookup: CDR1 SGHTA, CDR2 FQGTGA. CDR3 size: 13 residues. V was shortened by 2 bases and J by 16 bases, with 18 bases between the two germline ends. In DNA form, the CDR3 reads TGTGCCAGCAGCTTAGACTGGGGGACAACCGCCTTCTTC. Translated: CASSLDWGTTAFF.

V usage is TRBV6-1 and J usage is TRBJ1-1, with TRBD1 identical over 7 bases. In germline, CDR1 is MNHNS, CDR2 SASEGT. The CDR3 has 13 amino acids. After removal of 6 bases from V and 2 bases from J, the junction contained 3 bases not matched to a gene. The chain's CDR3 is CASRGTENTEAFF. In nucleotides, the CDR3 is TGTGCCAGCAGAGGGACAGAAAACACTGAAGCTTTCTTT.

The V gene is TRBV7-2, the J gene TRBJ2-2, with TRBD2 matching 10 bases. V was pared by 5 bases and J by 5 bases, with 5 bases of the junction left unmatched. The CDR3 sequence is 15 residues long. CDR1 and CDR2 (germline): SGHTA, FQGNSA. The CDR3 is CASSPSGGGTGELFF. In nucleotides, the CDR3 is TGTGCCAGCAGCCCCAGCGGGGGGGGGACCGGGGAGCTGTTTTTT. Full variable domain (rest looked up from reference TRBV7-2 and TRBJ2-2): GAGVSQSPSNKVTEKGKDVELRCDPISGHTALYWYRQSLGQGLEFLIYFQGNSAPDKSGLPSDRFSAERTGGSVSTLTIQRTQQEDSAVYLCASSPSGGGTGELFFGEGSRLTVL.

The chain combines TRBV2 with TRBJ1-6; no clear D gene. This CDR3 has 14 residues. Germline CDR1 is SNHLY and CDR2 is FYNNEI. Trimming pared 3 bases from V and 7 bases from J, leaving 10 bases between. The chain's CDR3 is CASSEARTNSPLHF. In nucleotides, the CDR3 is TGTGCCAGCAGTGAGGCGAGGACCAATTCACCCCTCCACTTT. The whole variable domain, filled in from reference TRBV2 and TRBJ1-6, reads EPEVTQTPSHQVTQMGQEVILRCVPISNHLYFYWYRQILGQKVEFLVSFYNNEISEKSEIFDDQFSVERPDGSNFTLKIRSTKLEDSAMYFCASSEARTNSPLHFGNGTRLTVT.

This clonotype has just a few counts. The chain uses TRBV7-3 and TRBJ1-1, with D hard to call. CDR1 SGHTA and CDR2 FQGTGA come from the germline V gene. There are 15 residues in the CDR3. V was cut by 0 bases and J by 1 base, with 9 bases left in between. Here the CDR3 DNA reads TGTGCCAGCAGCTTAACTCGGGTGGGGAACACTGAAGCTTTCTTT. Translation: CASSLTRVGNTEAFF.

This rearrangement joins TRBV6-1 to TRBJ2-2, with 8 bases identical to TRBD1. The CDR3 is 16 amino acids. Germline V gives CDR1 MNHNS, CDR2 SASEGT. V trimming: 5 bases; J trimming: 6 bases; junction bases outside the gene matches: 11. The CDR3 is CASSTKAGTGPGELFF. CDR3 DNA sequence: TGTGCCAGCAGTACAAAAGCCGGGACAGGCCCCGGGGAGCTGTTTTTT.

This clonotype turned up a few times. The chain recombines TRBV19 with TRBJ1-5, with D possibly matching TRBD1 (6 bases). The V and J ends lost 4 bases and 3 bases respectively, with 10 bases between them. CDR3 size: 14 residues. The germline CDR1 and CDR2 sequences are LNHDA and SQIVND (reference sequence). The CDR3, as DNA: TGTGCCAGTAGTACACAGGGTGCCAATCAGCCCCAGCATTTT. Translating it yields CASSTQGANQPQHF.

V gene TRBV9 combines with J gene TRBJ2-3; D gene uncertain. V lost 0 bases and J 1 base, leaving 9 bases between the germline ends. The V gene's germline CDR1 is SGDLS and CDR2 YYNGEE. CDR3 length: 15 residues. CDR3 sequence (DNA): TGTGCCAGCAGCGTAGGAAGTGGCGGCACAGATACGCAGTATTTT. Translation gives CASSVGSGGTDTQYF.

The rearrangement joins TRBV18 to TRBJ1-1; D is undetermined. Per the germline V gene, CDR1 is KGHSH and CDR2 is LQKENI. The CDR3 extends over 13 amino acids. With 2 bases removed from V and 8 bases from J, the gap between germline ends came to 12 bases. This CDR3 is CASSPKGNGEAFF. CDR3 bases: TGTGCCAGCTCACCAAAGGGTAATGGGGAAGCTTTCTTT.

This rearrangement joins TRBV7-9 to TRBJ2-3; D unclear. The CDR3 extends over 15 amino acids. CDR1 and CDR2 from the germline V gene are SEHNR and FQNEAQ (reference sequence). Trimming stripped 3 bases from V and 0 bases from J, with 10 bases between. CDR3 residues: CASSFWGGSTDTQYF. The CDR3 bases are TGTGCCAGCAGCTTTTGGGGTGGGAGCACAGATACGCAGTATTTT.

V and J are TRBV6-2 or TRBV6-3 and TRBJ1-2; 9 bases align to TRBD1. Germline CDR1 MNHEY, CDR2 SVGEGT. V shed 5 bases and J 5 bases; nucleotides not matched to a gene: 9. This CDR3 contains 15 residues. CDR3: CASSPPQGARYGYTF. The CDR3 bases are TGTGCCAGCAGTCCCCCACAGGGGGCAAGGTATGGCTACACCTTC.

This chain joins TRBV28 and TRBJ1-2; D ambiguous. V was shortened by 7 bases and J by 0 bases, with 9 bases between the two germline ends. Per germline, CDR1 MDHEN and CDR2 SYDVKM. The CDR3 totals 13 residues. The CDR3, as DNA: TGTGCCAGCATAGACATGGCTAACTATGGCTACACCTTC. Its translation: CASIDMANYGYTF.

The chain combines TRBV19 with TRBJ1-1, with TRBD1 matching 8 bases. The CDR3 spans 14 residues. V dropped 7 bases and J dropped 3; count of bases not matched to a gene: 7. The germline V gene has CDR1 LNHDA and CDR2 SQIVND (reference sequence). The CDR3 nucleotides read TGTGCCAGTATTTCCCGGACAGGGTACACTGAAGCTTTCTTT. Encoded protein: CASISRTGYTEAFF.

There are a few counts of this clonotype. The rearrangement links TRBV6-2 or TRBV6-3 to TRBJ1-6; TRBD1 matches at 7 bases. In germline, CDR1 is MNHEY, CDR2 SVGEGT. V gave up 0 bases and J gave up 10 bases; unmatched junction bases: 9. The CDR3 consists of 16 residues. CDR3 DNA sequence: TGTGCCAGCAGTTACTCCTGGAGGGGGCGAGGGTCACCCCTCCACTTT. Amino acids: CASSYSWRGRGSPLHF.

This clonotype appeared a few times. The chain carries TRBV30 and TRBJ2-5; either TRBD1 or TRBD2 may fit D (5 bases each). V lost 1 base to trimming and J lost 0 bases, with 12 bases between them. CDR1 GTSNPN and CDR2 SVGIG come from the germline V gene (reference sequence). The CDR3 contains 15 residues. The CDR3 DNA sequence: TGTGCCTGGAGTGGGGGACGGAATTACCAAGAGACCCAGTACTTC. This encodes CAWSGGRNYQETQYF.

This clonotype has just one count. The CDR3 region is CASSHPGQGMNTEAFF. CDR3 DNA sequence: TGCGCCAGCAGCCACCCGGGACAGGGCATGAACACTGAAGCTTTCTTT. The chain employs TRBV4-1 and TRBJ1-1; 9 nucleotides agree with TRBD1. CDR3 length: 16 amino acids. Germline lookup yields CDR1 MGHRA and CDR2 YSYEKL. The trim removed 3 bases at V and 0 bases at J, leaving 5 bases unmatched.

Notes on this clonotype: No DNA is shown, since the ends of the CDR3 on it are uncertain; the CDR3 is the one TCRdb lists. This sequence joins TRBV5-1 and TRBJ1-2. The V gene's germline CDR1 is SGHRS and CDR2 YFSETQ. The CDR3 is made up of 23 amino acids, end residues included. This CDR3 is CASTNQTSMYLCASKNLDYGYTF.

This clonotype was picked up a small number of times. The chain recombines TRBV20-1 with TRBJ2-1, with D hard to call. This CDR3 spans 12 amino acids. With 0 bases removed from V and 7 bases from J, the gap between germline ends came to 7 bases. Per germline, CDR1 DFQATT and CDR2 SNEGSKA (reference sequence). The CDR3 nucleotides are TGCAGTGCTAGAGAAAGATGGAATGAGCAGTTCTTC. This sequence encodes CSARERWNEQFF.

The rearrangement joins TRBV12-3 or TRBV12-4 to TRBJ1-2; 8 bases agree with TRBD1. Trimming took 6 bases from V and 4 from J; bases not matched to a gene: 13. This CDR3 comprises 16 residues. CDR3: CASSPGTGPPRYGYTF. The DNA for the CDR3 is TGTGCCAGCAGCCCCGGGACAGGCCCCCCGCGCTATGGCTACACCTTC.

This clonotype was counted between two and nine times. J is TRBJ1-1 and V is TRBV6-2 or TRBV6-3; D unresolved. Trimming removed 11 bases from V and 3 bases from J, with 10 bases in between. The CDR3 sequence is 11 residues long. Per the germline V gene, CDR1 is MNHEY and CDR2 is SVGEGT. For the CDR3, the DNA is TGTGCCTCCCAGGACCACACTGAAGCTTTCTTT. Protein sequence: CASQDHTEAFF.

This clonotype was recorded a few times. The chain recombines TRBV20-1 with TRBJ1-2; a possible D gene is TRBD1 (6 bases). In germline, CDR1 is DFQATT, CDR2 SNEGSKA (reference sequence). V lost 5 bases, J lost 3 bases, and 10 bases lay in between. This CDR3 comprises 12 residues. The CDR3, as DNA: TGCAGTGCTGGAAACAGGGACTATGGCTACACCTTC. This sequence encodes CSAGNRDYGYTF.

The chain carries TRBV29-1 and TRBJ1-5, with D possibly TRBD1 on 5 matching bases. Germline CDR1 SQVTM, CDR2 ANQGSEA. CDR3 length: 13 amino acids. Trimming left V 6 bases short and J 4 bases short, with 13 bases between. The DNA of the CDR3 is TGCAGCGTGCAGGGAGGATTTAATCAGCCCCAGCATTTT. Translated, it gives CSVQGGFNQPQHF.

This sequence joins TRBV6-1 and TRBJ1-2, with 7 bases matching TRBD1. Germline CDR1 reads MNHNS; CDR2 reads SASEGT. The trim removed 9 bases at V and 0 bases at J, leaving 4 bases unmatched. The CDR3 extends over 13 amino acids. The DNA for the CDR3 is TGTGCCAGTAGGGACAGCGCTAACTATGGCTACACCTTC. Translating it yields CASRDSANYGYTF.

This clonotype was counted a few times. CDR3 region: CASHLQGYNSPLHF. The CDR3 nucleotides read TGTGCCAGCCATCTACAGGGGTATAATTCACCCCTCCACTTT. The chain combines TRBV6-1 with TRBJ1-6; 7 positions match TRBD1. V trimming: 8 bases; J trimming: 4 bases; junction bases outside the gene matches: 5. Germline values: CDR1 MNHNS, CDR2 SASEGT. The CDR3 runs 14 residues.

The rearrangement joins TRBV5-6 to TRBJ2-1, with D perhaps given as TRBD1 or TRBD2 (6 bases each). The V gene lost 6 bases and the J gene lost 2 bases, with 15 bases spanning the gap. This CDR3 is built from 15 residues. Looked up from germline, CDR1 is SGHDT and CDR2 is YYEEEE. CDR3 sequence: CASTERGQAYNEQFF. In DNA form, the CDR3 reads TGTGCCAGCACCGAACGGGGGCAAGCCTACAATGAGCAGTTCTTC.

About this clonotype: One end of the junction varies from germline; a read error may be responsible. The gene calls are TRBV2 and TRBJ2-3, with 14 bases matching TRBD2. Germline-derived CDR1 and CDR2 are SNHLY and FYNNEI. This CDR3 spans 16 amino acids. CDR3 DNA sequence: TGTGCCGGCAGTGCCCGGACTAGCGGGGGGACAGATACGCAGTATTTT. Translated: CAGSARTSGGTDTQYF.

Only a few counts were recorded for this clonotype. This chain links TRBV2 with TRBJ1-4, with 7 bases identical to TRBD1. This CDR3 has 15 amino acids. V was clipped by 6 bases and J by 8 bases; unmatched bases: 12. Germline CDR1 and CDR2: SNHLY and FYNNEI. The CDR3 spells CASSDPRDSAEKLFF. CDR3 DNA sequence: TGTGCCAGCAGCGACCCCCGGGACAGTGCCGAAAAACTGTTTTTT.

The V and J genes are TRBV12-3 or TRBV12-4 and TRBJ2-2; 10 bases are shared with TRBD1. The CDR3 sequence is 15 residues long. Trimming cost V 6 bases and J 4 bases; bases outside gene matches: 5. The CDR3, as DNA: TGTGCCAGCAGCAAGGACAGGGGGTTCACCGGGGAGCTGTTTTTT. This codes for CASSKDRGFTGELFF.

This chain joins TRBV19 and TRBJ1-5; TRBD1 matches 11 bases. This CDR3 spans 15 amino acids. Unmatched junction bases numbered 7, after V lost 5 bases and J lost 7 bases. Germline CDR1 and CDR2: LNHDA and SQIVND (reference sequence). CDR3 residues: CASSPRTGGAQPQHF. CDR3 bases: TGTGCCAGTAGTCCCCGGACAGGGGGCGCGCAGCCCCAGCATTTT.